This T cell receptor (beta chain) was sequenced during a study of T cells after yellow fever vaccination. Across the whole study: SMART-Seq v4 Ultra Low Input prepared libraries from low-cell fractions.

Findings of the study overall: Compared with primary, the secondary response was weaker and peaked at day 5, not 15. Bulk-population clonotypes that are abundant could appear as contaminants in FACS-sorted repertoires.

V was pared by 4 bases and J by 0 bases, with 7 bases between. This CDR3 comprises 12 residues. CDR1 and CDR2 (germline): SQVTM, ANQGSEA. Details on this clonotype: The antigen remains undetermined.

Synthesis of TCR cDNA relied on 5'RACE template switching, which attached a universal primer site and UMIs. TCRdb called the 5' RACE reads again in MiXCR, with one record for every CDR3 protein. The sample has about 580,000 distinct CDR3 sequences, around 16% seen once. The clonotype originates from a man younger than 35 who received the YFV17D yellow fever vaccine. The V gene is TRBV29-1, the J gene TRBJ2-7; D unresolved. The sample consisted of PBMCs, taken 5 days after the first yellow fever vaccination. CDR3: CSVGVGSYEQYF. Written as DNA, the CDR3 is TGCAGCGTTGGAGTCGGCTCCTACGAGCAGTACTTC.